This T cell receptor beta chain was profiled in a study of cytomegalovirus exposure and HLA in healthy donors. The study's findings and limits: No immune exposure information besides CMV serostatus was available. A missense variant in DCLRE1C was later tied to TCR beta V- and J-gene trimming.

Note on this clone: Its cognate antigen is unknown. The germline gene is not matched at one end of the junction; a read error may be the cause.

The CDR3 runs 20 residues. It was with 60 Vbeta and 13 Jbeta primers that the PCR ran. Generated by immunoSEQ multiplex PCR, the TCRdb table keeps only in-frame clones and is missing some. The data contain about 130,000 clones, about a sixth of them singletons. This clonotype was sampled from a female donor in good health and CMV-seropositive. The chain joins TRBV23-1 to TRBJ1-5, with a possible D match to TRBD1 (5 bases). TRBV23-1 is an open reading frame, and its role is uncertain. Sequencing was performed on PBMCs. The CDR3 reads CASSQSLWQGLKLGNQPQPF. The CDR3 nucleotides read TGCGCCAGCAGTCAATCCCTCTGGCAGGGACTTAAGTTGGGCAATCAGCCCCAGCCTTTT.